The present TCR beta chain was sequenced within a study of control samples from healthy donors and cancer patients. There are 14 residues in the CDR3. CDR1 and CDR2 from the germline V gene are MNHEY and SMNVEV (reference sequence). Trimming stripped 3 bases from V and 5 bases from J, with 10 bases between. TCRdb's copy holds only in-frame clones and misses some; the assay was immunoSEQ multiplex PCR. The sample contains 120,000 or so clones, around nine tenths of which appear only once. This receptor was taken from a woman between 55 and 75 years old with lung cancer. J is TRBJ1-4 and V is TRBV27, with D perhaps TRBD1 (6 bases). What was sequenced was PBMCs. CDR3 in DNA: TGTGCCAGCAGTTTCGGCAGGGGAAATGAAAAACTGTTTTTT. As protein: CASSFGRGNEKLFF.